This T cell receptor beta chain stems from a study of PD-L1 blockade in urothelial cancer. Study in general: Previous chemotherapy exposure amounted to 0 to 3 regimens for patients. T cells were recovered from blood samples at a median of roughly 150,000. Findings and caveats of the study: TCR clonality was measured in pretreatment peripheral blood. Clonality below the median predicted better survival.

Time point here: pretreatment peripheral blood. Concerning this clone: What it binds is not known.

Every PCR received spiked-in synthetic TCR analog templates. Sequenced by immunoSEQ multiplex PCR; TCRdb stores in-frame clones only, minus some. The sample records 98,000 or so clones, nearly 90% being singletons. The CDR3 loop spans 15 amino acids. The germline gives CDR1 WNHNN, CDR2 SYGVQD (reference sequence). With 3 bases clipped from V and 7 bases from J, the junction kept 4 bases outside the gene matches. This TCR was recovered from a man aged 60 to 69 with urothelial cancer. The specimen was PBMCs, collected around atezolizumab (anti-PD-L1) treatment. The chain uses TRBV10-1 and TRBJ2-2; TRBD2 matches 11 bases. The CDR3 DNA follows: TGCGCCAGCAGTGAACTAGCGGGAGCGGGCGGGGAGCTGTTTTTT. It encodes CASSELAGAGGELFF.